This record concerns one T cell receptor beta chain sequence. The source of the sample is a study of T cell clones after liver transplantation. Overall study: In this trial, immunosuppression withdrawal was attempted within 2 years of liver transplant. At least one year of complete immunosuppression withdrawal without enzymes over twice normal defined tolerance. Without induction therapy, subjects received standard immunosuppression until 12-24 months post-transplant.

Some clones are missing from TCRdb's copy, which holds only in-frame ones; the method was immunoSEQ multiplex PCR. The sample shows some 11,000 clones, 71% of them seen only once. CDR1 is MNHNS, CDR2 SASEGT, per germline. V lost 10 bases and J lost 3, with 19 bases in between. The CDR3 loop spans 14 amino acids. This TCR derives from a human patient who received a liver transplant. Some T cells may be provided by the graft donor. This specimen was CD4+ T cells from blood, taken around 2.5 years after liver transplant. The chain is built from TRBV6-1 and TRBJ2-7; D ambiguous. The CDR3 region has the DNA TGTGCCACAGAGAAGGGTTCCTGGAGCTACGAGCAGTACTTC. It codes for CATEKGSWSYEQYF.